The clone carrying this TCR beta chain has only a few counts. Its matching antigen is unknown. The data were taken from a study of cytomegalovirus exposure and HLA in healthy donors. General study results and limits: The study recorded 164 TCR beta chains that were cytomegalovirus-associated. Rarity marked most TCR sequences, yet some public TCRs occurred in many donors. In terms of immune exposure information, only CMV serostatus was available.

This CDR3 spans 14 amino acids. The junction had 8 bases not matched to a gene; V was cut back by 6 bases and J by 4 bases. Germline V CDR1 and CDR2: MDHEN, SYDVKM. In the PCR, 60 Vbeta and 13 Jbeta primers were used. Using immunoSEQ multiplex PCR, the repertoire was profiled, and TCRdb retains in-frame clones only, with some absent. Of 90,000 to 110,000 clones in the sample, around four fifths were seen once. The chain employs TRBV28 and TRBJ1-1, with 7 bases identical to TRBD1. The sequence derives from a woman in her thirties or forties in good health and CMV-seropositive. The sample comprised PBMCs. In DNA, the CDR3 is TGTGCCAGCAGCCCGACAGGGTCGAGCACTGAAGCTTTCTTT. Translation gives CASSPTGSSTEAFF.